This TCR beta chain was identified in a study of blood T cell repertoires in COVID-19. Background on the study: Italy, Spain and the United States were the sources of the convalescent and acute COVID-19 samples. Sample material is recorded as cDNA or gDNA derived from T cells, B-cell-depleted T cells, or PBMCs.

Original analysis: The assay estimated nucleated cells by amplifying reference gene primers. The table came from immunoSEQ multiplex PCR; TCRdb's copy has only in-frame clones and leaves some out. The V and J calls and clone size are taken from that table; D and trimming were inferred from the DNA. The sample carries some 240,000 clones, 65% to 90% recorded once. V was clipped by 4 bases and J by 4 bases; unmatched bases: 6. The CDR3 contains 15 residues. CDR1 and CDR2 (germline): LGHNA, YSLEER. The TCR comes from a middle-aged man with active or convalescent COVID-19. This sequence joins TRBV4-3 and TRBJ1-3, with 8 bases lining up with TRBD1. The sample comprised peripheral blood. This chain's CDR3 is CASSRTGGEGNTIYF. The CDR3 region has the DNA TGCGCCAGCAGCCGCACAGGGGGTGAAGGAAACACCATATATTTT.